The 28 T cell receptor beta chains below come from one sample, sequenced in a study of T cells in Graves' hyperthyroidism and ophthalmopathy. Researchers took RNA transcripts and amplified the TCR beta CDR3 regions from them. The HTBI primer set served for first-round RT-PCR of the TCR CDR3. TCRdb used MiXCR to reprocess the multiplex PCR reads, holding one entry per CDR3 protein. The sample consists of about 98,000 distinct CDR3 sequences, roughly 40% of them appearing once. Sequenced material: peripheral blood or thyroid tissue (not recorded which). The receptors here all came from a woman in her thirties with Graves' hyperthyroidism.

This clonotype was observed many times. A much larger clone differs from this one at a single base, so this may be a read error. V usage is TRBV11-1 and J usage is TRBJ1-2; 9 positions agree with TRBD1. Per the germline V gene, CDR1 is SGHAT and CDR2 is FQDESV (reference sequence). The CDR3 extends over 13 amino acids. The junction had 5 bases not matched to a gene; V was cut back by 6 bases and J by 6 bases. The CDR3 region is CASSGQGMNGYTF. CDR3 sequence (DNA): TGTGCCAGCAGTGGACAGGGGATGAATGGCTACACCTTC.

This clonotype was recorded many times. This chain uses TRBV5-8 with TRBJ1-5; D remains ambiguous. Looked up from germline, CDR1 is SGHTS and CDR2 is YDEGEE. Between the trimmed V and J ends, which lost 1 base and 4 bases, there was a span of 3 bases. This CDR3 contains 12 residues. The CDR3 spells CASSLWNQPQHF. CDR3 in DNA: TGTGCCAGCAGCTTGTGGAATCAGCCCCAGCATTTT.

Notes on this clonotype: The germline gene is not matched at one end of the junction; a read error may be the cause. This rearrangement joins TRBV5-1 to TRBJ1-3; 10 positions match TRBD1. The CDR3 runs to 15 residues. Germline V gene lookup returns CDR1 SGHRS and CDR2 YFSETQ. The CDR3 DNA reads TGTGCCAGCAGCTATGGGACAGGGGCTGGAAACACCATATATTTT. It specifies CASSYGTGAGNTIYF.

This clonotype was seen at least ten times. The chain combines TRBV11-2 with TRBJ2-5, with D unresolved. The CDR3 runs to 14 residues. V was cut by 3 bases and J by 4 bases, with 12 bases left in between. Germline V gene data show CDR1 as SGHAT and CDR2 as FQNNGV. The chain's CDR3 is CASSFRSGGETQYF. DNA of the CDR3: TGTGCCAGCAGCTTTCGATCAGGTGGAGAGACCCAGTACTTC.

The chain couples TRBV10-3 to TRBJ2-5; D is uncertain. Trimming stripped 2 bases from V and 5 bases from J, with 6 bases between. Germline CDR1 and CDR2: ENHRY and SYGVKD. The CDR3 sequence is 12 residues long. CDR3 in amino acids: CAISEPVETQYF. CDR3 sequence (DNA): TGTGCCATCAGTGAGCCCGTTGAGACCCAGTACTTC.

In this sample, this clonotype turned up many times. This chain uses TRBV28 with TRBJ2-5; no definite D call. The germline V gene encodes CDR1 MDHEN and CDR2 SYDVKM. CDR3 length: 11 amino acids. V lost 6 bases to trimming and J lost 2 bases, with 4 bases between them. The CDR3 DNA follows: TGTGCCAGCAGGAAACAAGAGACCCAGTACTTC. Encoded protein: CASRKQETQYF.

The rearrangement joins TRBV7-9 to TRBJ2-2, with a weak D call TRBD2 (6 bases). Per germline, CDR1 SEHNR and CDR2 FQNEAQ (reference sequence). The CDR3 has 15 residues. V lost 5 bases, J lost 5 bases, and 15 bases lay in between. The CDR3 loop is CASSPRDEETGELFF. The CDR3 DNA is TGTGCCAGCAGCCCGCGGGACGAGGAGACCGGGGAGCTGTTTTTT.

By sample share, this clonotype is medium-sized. The CDR3 DNA follows: TGTGCCATCAGTGACTCCGACCCCTACGAGCAGTACTTC. Translation gives CAISDSDPYEQYF. V is TRBV10-3 and J is TRBJ2-7; D is uncertain. V lost 3 bases and J 2 bases, leaving 8 bases between the germline ends. From germline, CDR1 is ENHRY and CDR2 SYGVKD. The CDR3 runs to 13 residues.

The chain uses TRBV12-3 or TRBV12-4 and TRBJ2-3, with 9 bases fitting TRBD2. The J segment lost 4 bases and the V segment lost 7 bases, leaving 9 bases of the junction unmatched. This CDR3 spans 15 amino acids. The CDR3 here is CASTSETSGADTQYF. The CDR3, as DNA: TGTGCCAGCACCTCCGAGACTAGCGGCGCAGATACGCAGTATTTT.

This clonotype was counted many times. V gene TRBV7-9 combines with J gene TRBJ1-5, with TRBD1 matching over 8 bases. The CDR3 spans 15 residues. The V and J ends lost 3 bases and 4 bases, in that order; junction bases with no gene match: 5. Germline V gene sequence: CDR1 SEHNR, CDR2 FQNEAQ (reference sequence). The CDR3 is CASSFSTGGNQPQHF. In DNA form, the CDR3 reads TGTGCCAGCAGCTTCAGCACAGGGGGGAATCAGCCCCAGCATTTT.

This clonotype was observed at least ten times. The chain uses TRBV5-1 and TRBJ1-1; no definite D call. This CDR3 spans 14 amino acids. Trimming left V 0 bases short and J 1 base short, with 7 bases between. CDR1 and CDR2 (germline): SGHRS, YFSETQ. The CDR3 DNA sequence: TGCGCCAGCAGCTTGGGACAACCGAACACTGAAGCTTTCTTT. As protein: CASSLGQPNTEAFF.

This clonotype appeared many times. Here the CDR3 DNA reads TGTGCCAGCAGCCAAGGGGGCGACTACGAGCAGTACTTC. Translation: CASSQGGDYEQYF. This chain links TRBV4-2 with TRBJ2-7, with D perhaps matching TRBD1 (5 bases). Looked up from germline, CDR1 is LGHNA and CDR2 is YNFKEQ. Trimming cost V 1 base and J 3 bases, with 7 bases left between them. The length of the CDR3 is 13 residues.

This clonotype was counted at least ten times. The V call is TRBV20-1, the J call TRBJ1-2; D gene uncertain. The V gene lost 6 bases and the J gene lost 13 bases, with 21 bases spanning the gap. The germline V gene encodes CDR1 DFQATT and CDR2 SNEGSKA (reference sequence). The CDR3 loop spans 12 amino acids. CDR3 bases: TGCAGTGCAACCCGCCGGGCCCTAGGACGCACCTTC. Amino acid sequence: CSATRRALGRTF.

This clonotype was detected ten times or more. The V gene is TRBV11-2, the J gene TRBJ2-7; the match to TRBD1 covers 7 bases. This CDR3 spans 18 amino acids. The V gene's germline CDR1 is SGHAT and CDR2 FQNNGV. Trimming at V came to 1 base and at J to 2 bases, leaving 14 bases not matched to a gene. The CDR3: CASSLVPPKQGSPYEQYF. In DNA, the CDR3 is TGTGCCAGCAGCTTAGTCCCCCCCAAACAGGGGTCCCCCTACGAGCAGTACTTC.

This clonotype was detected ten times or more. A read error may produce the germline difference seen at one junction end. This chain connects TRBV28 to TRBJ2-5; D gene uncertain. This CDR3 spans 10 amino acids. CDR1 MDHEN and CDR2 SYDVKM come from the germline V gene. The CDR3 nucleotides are TGTGCCAGCAGGTACCAGGTCCCTCACTTC. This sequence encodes CASRYQVPHF.

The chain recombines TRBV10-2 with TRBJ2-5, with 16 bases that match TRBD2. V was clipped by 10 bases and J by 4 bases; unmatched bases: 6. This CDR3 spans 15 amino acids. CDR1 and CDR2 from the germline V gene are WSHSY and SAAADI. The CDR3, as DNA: TGCGCCAAGGGACTAGCGGGAGGGCCAGCAGAGACCCAGTACTTC. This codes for CAKGLAGGPAETQYF.

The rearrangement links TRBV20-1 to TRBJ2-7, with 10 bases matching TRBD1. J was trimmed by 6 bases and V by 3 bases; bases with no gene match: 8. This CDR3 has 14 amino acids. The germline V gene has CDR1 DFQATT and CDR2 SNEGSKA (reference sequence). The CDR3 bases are TGCAGTGCTAGTCCCGGGACAGGGGTCCCCGAGCAGTACTTC. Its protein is CSASPGTGVPEQYF.

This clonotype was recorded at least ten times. For the CDR3, the DNA is TGTGCCAGTAGTGGGGCGGGCCGAATAACGTATTTT. Translated, it gives CASSGAGRITYF. This chain joins TRBV19 and TRBJ2-3; D is tentatively TRBD1 or TRBD2 (5 bases each). Trimming pared 5 bases from V and 14 bases from J, leaving 17 bases between. The CDR3 is made up of 12 amino acids. Germline V gene sequence: CDR1 LNHDA, CDR2 SQIVND (reference sequence).

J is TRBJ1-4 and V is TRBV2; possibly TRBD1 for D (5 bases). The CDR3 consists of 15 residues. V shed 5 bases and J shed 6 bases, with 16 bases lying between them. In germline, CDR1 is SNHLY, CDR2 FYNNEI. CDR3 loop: CASSIGDGRYEKLFF. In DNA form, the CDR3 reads TGTGCCAGCAGTATAGGGGATGGTCGTTATGAAAAACTGTTTTTT. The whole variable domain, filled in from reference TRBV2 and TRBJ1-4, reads EPEVTQTPSHQVTQMGQEVILRCVPISNHLYFYWYRQILGQKVEFLVSFYNNEISEKSEIFDDQFSVERPDGSNFTLKIRSTKLEDSAMYFCASSIGDGRYEKLFFGSGTQLSVL.

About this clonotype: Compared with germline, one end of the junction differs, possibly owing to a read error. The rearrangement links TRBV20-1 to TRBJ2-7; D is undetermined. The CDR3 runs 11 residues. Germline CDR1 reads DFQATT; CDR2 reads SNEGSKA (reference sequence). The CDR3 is CGANRGNEQYF. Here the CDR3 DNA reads TGCGGTGCTAACAGAGGCAACGAGCAGTACTTC.

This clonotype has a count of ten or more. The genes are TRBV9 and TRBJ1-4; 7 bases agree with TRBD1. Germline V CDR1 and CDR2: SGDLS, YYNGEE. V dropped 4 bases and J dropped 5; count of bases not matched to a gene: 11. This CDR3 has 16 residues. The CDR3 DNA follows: TGTGCCAGCAGCCTCGGGACAGAGCAATTAAATGAAAAACTGTTTTTT. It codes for CASSLGTEQLNEKLFF.

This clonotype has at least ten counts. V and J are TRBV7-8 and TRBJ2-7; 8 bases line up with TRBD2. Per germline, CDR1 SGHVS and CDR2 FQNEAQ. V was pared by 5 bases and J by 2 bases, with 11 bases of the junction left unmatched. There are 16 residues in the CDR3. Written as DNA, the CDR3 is TGTGCCAGCAGCCCCCTAGCGGGCCGAGGGACCTACGAGCAGTACTTC. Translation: CASSPLAGRGTYEQYF.

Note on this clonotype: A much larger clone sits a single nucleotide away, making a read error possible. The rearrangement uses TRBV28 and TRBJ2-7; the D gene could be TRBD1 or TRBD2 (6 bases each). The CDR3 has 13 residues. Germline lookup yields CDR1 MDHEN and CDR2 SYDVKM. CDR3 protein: CGPSSGGPYEQYF. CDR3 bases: TGTGGGCCTTCTTCCGGGGGCCCCTACGAGCAGTACTTC.

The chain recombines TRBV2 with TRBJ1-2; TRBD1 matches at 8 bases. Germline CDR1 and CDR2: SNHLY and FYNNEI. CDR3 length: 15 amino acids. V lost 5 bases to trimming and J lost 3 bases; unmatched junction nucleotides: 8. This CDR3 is CASSPGQARDYGYTF. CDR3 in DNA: TGTGCCAGCAGTCCGGGACAGGCAAGAGACTATGGCTACACCTTC.

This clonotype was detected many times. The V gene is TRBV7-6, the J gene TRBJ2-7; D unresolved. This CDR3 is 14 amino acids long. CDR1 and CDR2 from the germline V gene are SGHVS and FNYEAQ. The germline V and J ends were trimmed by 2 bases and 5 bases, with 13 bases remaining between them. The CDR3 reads CASSLRLGLDEQYF. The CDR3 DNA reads TGTGCCAGCAGCTTAAGACTGGGCCTGGACGAGCAGTACTTC.

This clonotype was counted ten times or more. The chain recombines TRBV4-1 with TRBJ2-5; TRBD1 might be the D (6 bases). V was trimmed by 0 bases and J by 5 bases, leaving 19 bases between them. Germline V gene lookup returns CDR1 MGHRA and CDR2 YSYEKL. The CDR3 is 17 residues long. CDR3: CASSQDSLGTGIETQYF. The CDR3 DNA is TGCGCCAGCAGCCAAGATTCTTTAGGTACAGGGATCGAGACCCAGTACTTC.

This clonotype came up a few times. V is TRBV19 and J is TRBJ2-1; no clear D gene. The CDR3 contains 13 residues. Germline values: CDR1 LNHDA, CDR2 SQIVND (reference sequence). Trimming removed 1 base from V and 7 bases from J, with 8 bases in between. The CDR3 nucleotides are TGTGCCAGTAGTATAGCTGTAGGTAATGAGCAGTTCTTC. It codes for CASSIAVGNEQFF.

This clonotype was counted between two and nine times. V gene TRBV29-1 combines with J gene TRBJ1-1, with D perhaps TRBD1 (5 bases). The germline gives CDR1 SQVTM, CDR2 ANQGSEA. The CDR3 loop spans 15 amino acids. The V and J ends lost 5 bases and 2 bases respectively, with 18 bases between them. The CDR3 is CSVIGTGDGNTEAFF. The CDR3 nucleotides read TGCAGCGTTATAGGGACTGGCGATGGTAACACTGAAGCTTTCTTT. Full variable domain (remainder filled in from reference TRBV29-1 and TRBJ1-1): SAVISQKPSRDICQRGTSLTIQCQVDSQVTMMFWYRQQPGQSLTLIATANQGSEATYESGFVIDKFPISRPNLTFSTLTVSNMSPEDSSIYLCSVIGTGDGNTEAFFGQGTRLTVV.